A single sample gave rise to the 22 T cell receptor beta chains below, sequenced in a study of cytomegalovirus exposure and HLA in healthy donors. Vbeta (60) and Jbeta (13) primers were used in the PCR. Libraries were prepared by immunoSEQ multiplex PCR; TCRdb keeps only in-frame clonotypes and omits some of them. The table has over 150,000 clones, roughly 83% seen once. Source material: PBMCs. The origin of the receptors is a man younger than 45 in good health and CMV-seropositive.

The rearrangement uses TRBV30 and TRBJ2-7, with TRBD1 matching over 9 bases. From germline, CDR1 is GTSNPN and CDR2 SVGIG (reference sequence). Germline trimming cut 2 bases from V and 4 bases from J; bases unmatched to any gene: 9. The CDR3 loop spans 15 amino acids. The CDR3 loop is CAWSNRGLALYEQYF. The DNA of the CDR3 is TGTGCCTGGAGTAACAGGGGGCTAGCTCTTTACGAGCAGTACTTC.

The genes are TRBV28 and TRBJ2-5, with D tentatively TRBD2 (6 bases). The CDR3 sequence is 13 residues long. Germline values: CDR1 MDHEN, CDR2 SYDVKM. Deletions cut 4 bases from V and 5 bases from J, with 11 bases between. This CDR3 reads CASSWTTPETQYF. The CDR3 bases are TGTGCCAGCAGTTGGACTACCCCGGAGACCCAGTACTTC.

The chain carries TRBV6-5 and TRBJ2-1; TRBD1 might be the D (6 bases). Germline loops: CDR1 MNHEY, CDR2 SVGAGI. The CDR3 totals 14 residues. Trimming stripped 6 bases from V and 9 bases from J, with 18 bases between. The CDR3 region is CASRPAVTGSEQFF. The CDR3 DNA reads TGTGCCAGCAGACCCGCCGTCACAGGGAGTGAGCAGTTCTTC.

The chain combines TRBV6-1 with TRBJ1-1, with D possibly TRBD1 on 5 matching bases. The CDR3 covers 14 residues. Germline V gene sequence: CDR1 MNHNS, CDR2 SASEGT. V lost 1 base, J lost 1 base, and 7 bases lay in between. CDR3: CASSEVGGNTEAFF. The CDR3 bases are TGTGCCAGCAGTGAAGTCGGGGGGAACACTGAAGCTTTCTTT.

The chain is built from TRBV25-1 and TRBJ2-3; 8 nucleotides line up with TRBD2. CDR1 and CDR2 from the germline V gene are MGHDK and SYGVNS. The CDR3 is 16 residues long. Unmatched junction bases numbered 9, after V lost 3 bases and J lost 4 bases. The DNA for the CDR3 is TGTGCCAGCAGTGAGACCGTAGCGGGGACCGCAGATACGCAGTATTTT. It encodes CASSETVAGTADTQYF.

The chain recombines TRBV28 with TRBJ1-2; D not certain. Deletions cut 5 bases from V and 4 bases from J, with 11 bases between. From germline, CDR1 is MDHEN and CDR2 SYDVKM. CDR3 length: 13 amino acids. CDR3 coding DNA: TGTGCCAGCAGTAACGTGGGCCTCTATGGCTACACCTTC. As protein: CASSNVGLYGYTF.

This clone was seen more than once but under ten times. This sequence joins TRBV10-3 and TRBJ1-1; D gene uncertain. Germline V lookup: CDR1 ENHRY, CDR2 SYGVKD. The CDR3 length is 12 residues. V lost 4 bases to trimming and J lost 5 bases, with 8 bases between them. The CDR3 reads CAISVSGTEAFF. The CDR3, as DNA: TGTGCCATCAGTGTATCAGGAACTGAAGCTTTCTTT.

As DNA, the CDR3 is TGCGCCAGCAGCTTGGGGGTGAGGGCCAGACACTATGGCTACACCTTC. Its protein is CASSLGVRARHYGYTF. This chain links TRBV5-1 with TRBJ1-2, with D hard to call. CDR3 length: 16 amino acids. In germline, CDR1 is SGHRS, CDR2 YFSETQ. Trimming shortened V by 0 bases and J by 3 bases, and 15 bases separated the two germline ends.

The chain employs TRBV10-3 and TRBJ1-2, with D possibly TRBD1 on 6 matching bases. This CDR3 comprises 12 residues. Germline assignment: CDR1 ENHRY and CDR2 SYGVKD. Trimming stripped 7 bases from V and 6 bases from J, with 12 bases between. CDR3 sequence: CAITPDRNGYTF. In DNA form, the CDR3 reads TGTGCCATCACTCCGGACAGAAATGGCTACACCTTC.

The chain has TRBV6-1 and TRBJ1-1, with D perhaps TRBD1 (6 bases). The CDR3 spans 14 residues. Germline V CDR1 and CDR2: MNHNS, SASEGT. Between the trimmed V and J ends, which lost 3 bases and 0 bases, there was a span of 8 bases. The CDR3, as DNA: TGTGCCAGCAGTGACGGACAGATGAACACTGAAGCTTTCTTT. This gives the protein CASSDGQMNTEAFF.

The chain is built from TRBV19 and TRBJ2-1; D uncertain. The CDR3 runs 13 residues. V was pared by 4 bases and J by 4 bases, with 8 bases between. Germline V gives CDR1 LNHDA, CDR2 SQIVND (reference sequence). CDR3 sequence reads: CASSTSTYNEQFF. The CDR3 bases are TGTGCCAGTAGTACCTCGACATACAATGAGCAGTTCTTC.

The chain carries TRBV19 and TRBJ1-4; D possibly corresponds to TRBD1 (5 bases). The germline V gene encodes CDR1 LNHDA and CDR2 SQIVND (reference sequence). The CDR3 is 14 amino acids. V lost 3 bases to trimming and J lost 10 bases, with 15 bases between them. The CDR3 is CASSMAREGSKLFF. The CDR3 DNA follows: TGTGCCAGTAGTATGGCCAGGGAAGGGTCAAAACTGTTTTTT.

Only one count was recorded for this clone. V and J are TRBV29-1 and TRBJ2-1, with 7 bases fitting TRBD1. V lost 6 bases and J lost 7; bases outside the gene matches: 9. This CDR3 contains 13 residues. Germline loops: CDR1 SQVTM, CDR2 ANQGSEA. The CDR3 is CSVTGTVRNEQFF. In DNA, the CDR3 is TGCAGCGTCACCGGGACAGTAAGAAATGAGCAGTTCTTC.

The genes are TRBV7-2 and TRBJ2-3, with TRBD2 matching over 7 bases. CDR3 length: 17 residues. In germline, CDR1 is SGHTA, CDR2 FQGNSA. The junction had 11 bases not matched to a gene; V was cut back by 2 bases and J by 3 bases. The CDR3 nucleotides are TGTGCCAGCAGCTTACGGGTTCGGAGCGGGGTTACAGATACGCAGTATTTT. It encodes CASSLRVRSGVTDTQYF.

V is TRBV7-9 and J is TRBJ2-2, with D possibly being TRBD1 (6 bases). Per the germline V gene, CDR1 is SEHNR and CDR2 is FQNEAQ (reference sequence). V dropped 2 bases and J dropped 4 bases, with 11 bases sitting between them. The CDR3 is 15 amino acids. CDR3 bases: TGTGCCAGCAGCTTAAATAGGGGGAGCACCGGGGAGCTGTTTTTT. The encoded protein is CASSLNRGSTGELFF.

The CDR3 is CASGVVIGTGELFF. The CDR3, as DNA: TGTGCCAGCGGCGTGGTTATCGGGACCGGGGAGCTGTTTTTT. The gene calls are TRBV7-9 and TRBJ2-2; D remains unclear. The length of the CDR3 is 14 residues. V dropped 8 bases and J dropped 5 bases, with 15 bases sitting between them. Germline CDR1 and CDR2: SEHNR and FQNEAQ (reference sequence). The variable domain in full, completed from reference TRBV7-9 and TRBJ2-2, reads DTGVSQNPRHKITKRGQNVTFRCDPISEHNRLYWYRQTLGQGPEFLTYFQNEAQLEKSRLLSDRFSAERPKGSFSTLEIQRTEQGDSAMYLCASGVVIGTGELFFGEGSRLTVL.

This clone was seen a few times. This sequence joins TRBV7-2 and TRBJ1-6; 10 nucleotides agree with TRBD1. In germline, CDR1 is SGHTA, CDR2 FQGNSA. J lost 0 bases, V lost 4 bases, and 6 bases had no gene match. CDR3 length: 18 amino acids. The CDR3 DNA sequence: TGTGCCAGCAGCTACCCGGGACAGGGGAGCTCCTATAATTCACCCCTCCACTTT. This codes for CASSYPGQGSSYNSPLHF.

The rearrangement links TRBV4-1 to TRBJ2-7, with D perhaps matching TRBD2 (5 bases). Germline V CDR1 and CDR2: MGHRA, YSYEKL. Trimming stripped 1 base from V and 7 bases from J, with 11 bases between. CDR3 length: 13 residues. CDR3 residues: CASSQGRGWEQYF. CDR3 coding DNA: TGCGCCAGCAGCCAAGGTAGAGGGTGGGAGCAGTACTTC.

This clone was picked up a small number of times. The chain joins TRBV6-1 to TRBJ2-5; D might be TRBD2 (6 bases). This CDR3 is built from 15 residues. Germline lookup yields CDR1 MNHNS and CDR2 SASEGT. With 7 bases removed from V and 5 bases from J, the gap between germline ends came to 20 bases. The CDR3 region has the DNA TGTGCCAGCACCTGGAGCATCGGGAGCCGGGAGACCCAGTACTTC. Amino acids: CASTWSIGSRETQYF.

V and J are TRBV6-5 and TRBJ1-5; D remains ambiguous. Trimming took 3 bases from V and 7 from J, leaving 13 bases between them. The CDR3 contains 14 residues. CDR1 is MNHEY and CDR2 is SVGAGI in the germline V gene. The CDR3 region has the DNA TGTGCCAGCAGTTATAAGTCTGGTGGCCAGCCCCAGCATTTT. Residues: CASSYKSGGQPQHF.

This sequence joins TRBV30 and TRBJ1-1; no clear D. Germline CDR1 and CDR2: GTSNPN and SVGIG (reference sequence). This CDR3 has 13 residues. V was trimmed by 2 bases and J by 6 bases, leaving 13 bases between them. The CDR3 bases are TGTGCCTGGAGTCAAGCCTACCACGCTGAAGCTTTCTTT. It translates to CAWSQAYHAEAFF.

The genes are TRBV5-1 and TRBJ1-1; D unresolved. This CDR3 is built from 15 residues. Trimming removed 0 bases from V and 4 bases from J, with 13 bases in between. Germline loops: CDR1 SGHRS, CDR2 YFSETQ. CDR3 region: CASSLGVQAITEAFF. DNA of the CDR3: TGCGCCAGCAGCTTGGGGGTTCAGGCCATCACTGAAGCTTTCTTT. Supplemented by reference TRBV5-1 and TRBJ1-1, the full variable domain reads KAGVTQTPRYLIKTRGQQVTLSCSPISGHRSVSWYQQTPGQGLQFLFEYFSETQRNKGNFPGRFSGRQFSNSRSEMNVSTLELGDSALYLCASSLGVQAITEAFFGQGTRLTVV.